This TCR beta chain stems from a study of T cells in Graves' hyperthyroidism and ophthalmopathy. Study-level background: The authors collected peripheral blood at initial diagnosis, before any treatment.

The TCR beta CDR3 regions underwent amplification using RNA transcripts as the source. The primer set for the first-round RT-PCR of the TCR CDR3 was HTBI. TCRdb itself ran the multiplex PCR reads through MiXCR, one entry per CDR3 protein. This sample has some 570,000 distinct CDR3 sequences, with 17% found just once. CDR1 and CDR2 from the germline V gene are MNHNS and SASEGT. Deletions cut 7 bases from V and 7 bases from J, with 13 bases between. The CDR3 sequence is 12 residues long. This clonotype was counted many times. This sequence was found in a woman in her late teens or twenties with Graves' ophthalmopathy. The chain recombines TRBV6-1 with TRBJ1-2; D is perhaps TRBD1 (5 bases). The sequenced sample consisted of blood. Here the CDR3 DNA reads TGTGCCAGCAAGCAGGGTAGTGGTGGCTACACCTTC. Translating gives CASKQGSGGYTF.